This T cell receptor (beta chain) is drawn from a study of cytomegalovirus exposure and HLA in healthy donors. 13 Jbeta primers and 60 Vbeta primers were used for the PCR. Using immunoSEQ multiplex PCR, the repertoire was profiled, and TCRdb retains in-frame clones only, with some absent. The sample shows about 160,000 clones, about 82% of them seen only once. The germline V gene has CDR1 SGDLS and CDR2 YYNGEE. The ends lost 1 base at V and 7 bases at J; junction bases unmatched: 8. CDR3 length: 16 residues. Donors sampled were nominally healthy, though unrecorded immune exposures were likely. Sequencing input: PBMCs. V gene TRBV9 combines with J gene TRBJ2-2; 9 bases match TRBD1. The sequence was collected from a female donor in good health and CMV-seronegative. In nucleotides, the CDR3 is TGTGCCAGCAGCGTAACTACAGGGGGCTATGTCGGGGAGCTGTTTTTT. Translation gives CASSVTTGGYVGELFF. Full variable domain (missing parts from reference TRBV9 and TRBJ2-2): DSGVTQTPKHLITATGQRVTLRCSPRSGDLSVYWYQQSLDQGLQFLIQYYNGEERAKGNILERFSAQQFPDLHSELNLSSLELGDSALYFCASSVTTGGYVGELFFGEGSRLTVL.